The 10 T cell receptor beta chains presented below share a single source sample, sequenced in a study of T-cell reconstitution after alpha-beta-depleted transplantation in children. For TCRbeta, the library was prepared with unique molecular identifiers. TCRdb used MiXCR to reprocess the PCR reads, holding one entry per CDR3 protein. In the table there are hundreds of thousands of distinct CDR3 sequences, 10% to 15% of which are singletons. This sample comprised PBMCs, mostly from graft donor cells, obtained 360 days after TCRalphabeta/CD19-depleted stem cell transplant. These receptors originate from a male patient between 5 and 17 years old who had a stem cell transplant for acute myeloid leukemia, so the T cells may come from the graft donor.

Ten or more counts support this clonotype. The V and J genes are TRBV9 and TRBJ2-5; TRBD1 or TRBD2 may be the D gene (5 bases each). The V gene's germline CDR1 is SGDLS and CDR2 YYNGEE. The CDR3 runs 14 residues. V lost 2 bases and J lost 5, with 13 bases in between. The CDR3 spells CASSVGDGFETQYF. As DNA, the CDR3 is TGTGCCAGCAGCGTTGGGGACGGTTTCGAGACCCAGTACTTC.

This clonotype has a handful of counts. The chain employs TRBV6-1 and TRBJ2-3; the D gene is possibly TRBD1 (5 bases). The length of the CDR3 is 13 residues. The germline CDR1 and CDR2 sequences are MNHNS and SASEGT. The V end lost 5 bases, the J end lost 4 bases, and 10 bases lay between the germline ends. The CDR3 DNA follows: TGTGCCAGCAGTAGCCAGGGTCCAGATACGCAGTATTTT. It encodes CASSSQGPDTQYF.

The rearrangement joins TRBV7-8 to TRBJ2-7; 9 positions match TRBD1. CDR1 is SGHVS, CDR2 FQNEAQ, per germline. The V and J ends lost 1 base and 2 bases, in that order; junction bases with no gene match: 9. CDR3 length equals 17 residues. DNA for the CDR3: TGTGCCAGCAGCTTAGTCTCGGACAGGGGCCAACCCTACGAGCAGTACTTC. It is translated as CASSLVSDRGQPYEQYF.

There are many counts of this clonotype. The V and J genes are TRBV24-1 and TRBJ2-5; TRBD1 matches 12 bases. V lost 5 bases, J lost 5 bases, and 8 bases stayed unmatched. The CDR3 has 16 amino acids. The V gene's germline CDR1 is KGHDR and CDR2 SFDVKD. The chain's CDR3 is CATSGGDRGRMETQYF. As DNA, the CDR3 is TGTGCCACCAGTGGGGGGGACAGGGGGCGGATGGAGACCCAGTACTTC.

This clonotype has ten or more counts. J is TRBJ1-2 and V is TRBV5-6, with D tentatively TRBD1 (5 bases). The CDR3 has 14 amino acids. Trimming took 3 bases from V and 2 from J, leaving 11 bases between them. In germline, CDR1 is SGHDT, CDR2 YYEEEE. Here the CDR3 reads CASSSGTENYGYTF. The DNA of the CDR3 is TGTGCCAGCAGCTCAGGGACGGAGAACTATGGCTACACCTTC.

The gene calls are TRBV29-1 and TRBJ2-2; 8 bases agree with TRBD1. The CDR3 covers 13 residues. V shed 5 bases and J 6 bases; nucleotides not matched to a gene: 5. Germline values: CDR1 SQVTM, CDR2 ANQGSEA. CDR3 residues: CSVTVTGAGELFF. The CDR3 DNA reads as TGCAGCGTTACCGTGACAGGGGCCGGGGAGCTGTTTTTT.

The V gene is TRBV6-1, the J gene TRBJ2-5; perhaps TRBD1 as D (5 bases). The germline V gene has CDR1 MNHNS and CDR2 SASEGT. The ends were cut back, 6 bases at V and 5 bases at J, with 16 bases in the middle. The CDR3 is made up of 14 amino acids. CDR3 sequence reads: CASRPLLGRETQYF. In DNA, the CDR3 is TGTGCCAGCAGGCCTCTTTTGGGGCGGGAGACCCAGTACTTC.

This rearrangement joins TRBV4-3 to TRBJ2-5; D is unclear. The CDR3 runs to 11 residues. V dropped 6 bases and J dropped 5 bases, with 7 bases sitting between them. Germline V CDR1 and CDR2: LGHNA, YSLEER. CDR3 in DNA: TGCGCCAGCAGGGGGAAGGAGACCCAGTACTTC. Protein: CASRGKETQYF.

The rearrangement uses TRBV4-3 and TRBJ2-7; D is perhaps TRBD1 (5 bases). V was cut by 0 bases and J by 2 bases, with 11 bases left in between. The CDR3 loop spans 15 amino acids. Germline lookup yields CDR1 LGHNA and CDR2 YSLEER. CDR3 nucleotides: TGCGCCAGCAGCCAAGACGATCGACAGACCTACGAGCAGTACTTC. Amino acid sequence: CASSQDDRQTYEQYF.

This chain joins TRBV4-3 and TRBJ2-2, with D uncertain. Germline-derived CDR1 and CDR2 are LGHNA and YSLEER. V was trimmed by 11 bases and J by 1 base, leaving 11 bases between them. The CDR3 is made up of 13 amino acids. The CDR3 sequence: CAGDWRNTGELFF. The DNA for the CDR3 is TGCGCCGGCGACTGGCGGAACACCGGGGAGCTGTTTTTT.